The 13 T cell receptor beta chains listed next were all sequenced from one sample in a study of radiation and T cells in renal cell carcinoma. Time point reported: blood 2 weeks post-SBRT. Treatment noted: 15 Gy SBRT to primary tumor, nephrectomy 4 weeks later. Sequenced by immunoSEQ multiplex PCR; TCRdb stores in-frame clones only, minus some. The sample lists 100,000 to 150,000 clones, around four fifths seen once, with approximately 1.9% in the top ten. Source: blood, taken from a patient whose treatment included radiotherapy and nephrectomy. The receptor set was obtained from a woman aged 55-69 years with renal cell carcinoma.

This clone was seen a single time. This chain links TRBV5-1 with TRBJ2-3; TRBD2 might be the D (5 bases). V gave up 5 bases and J gave up 2 bases, with 12 bases separating them. Germline V gives CDR1 SGHRS, CDR2 YFSETQ. There are 14 residues in the CDR3. The CDR3 nucleotides read TGCGCCAGCAGGGAGGCGCCCCACACAGATACGCAGTATTTT. It yields the protein CASREAPHTDTQYF.

J is TRBJ1-3 and V is TRBV29-1, with D unclear. V lost 5 bases and J lost 0, with 8 bases in between. Germline CDR1 reads SQVTM; CDR2 reads ANQGSEA. CDR3 length: 13 amino acids. Written as DNA, the CDR3 is TGCAGCGTTCGGAGCGCCTCTGGAAACACCATATATTTT. Its translation is CSVRSASGNTIYF. The full variable domain, its missing parts supplied by reference TRBV29-1 and TRBJ1-3, is SAVISQKPSRDICQRGTSLTIQCQVDSQVTMMFWYRQQPGQSLTLIATANQGSEATYESGFVIDKFPISRPNLTFSTLTVSNMSPEDSSIYLCSVRSASGNTIYFGEGSWLTVV.

The chain recombines TRBV19 with TRBJ1-2, with unresolved D. V lost 4 bases, J lost 2 bases, and 5 bases lay in between. From germline, CDR1 is LNHDA and CDR2 SQIVND (reference sequence). The length of the CDR3 is 12 residues. This chain's CDR3 is CASSSLNYGYTF. DNA for the CDR3: TGTGCCAGTAGTAGTCTAAACTATGGCTACACCTTC. Full variable domain (rest looked up from reference TRBV19 and TRBJ1-2): DGGITQSPKYLFRKEGQNVTLSCEQNLNHDAMYWYRQDPGQGLRLIYYSQIVNDFQKGDIAEGYSVSREKKESFPLTVTSAQKNPTAFYLCASSSLNYGYTFGSGTRLTVV.

The chain links TRBV30 to TRBJ1-5, with D uncertain. The germline gives CDR1 GTSNPN, CDR2 SVGIG (reference sequence). The ends were cut back, 3 bases at V and 4 bases at J, with 10 bases in the middle. The CDR3 totals 13 residues. CDR3 residues: CAWSVSSNQPQHF. The CDR3, as DNA: TGTGCCTGGAGCGTAAGTTCAAATCAGCCCCAGCATTTT.

V is TRBV2 and J is TRBJ2-3, with D hard to call. Germline CDR1 is SNHLY and CDR2 is FYNNEI. CDR3 length equals 12 residues. V lost 4 bases, J lost 1 base, and 3 bases lay in between. Written as DNA, the CDR3 is TGTGCCAGCAGTGGGGGCACAGATACGCAGTATTTT. Protein product: CASSGGTDTQYF.

As for this clone: Relative to the germline gene, one junction end is altered; a read error may explain this. This chain uses TRBV7-3 with TRBJ2-6, with 9 bases lining up with TRBD1. Germline CDR1 SGHTA, CDR2 FQGTGA. The CDR3 spans 16 residues. The CDR3 here is CASSFQGQGGTNVLTF. In DNA, the CDR3 is TGTGCCAGCAGCTTCCAGGGACAGGGTGGGACCAACGTCCTGACTTTC. The complete variable domain, with remaining parts taken from reference TRBV7-3 and TRBJ2-6, reads GAGVSQTPSNKVTEKGKYVELRCDPISGHTALYWYRQSLGQGPEFLIYFQGTGAADDSGLPNDRFFAVRPEGSVSTLKIQRTERGDSAVYLCASSFQGQGGTNVLTFGAGSRLTVL.

This clone was counted a single time. V usage is TRBV28 and J usage is TRBJ2-7; 9 bases fit TRBD1. Losses at the gene ends were 4 bases for V and 4 bases for J; bases not matched to a gene: 5. CDR1 and CDR2 from the germline V gene are MDHEN and SYDVKM. The length of the CDR3 is 14 residues. CDR3 coding DNA: TGTGCCAGCAGTTCCCGGGACAGGGAGTACGAGCAGTACTTC. Translating gives CASSSRDREYEQYF.

The chain uses TRBV18 and TRBJ2-7; D is ambiguous. The CDR3 is made up of 14 amino acids. Germline V gene data show CDR1 as KGHSH and CDR2 as LQKENI. V dropped 4 bases and J dropped 0 bases, with 10 bases sitting between them. The CDR3, as DNA: TGTGCCAGCTCACTCGGACGGTCCTCCTACGAGCAGTACTTC. This codes for CASSLGRSSYEQYF.

V gene TRBV4-2 combines with J gene TRBJ2-7; D gene uncertain. The length of the CDR3 is 16 residues. Trimming cost V 0 bases and J 2 bases, with 14 bases left between them. Per germline, CDR1 LGHNA and CDR2 YNFKEQ. CDR3 in amino acids: CASSQEPKGTTYEQYF. The CDR3 nucleotides are TGTGCCAGCAGCCAAGAACCGAAGGGAACGACCTACGAGCAGTACTTC.

The J gene is TRBJ2-1, the V gene TRBV11-2, with a weak D call TRBD2 (6 bases). Trimming removed 2 bases at V and 5 bases at J, with 10 bases between. Germline loops: CDR1 SGHAT, CDR2 FQNNGV. This CDR3 has 14 residues. CDR3 in amino acids: CASSLSPGDNEQFF. CDR3 sequence (DNA): TGTGCCAGCAGCTTATCGCCGGGGGACAATGAGCAGTTCTTC.

The chain couples TRBV6-5 to TRBJ1-4; D remains ambiguous. The germline V gene has CDR1 MNHEY and CDR2 SVGAGI. The CDR3 runs to 14 residues. V lost 6 bases, J lost 4 bases, and 12 bases lay in between. CDR3 sequence: CASSRDIFNEKLFF. The CDR3 nucleotides are TGTGCCAGCAGCCGAGACATCTTTAATGAAAAACTGTTTTTT.

This clone has a handful of counts. The chain couples TRBV9 to TRBJ2-1; tentatively, D is TRBD2 (5 bases). The V gene's germline CDR1 is SGDLS and CDR2 YYNGEE. V lost 0 bases, J lost 8 bases, and 15 bases lay in between. This CDR3 has 15 amino acids. The CDR3 here is CASSVGASYTDEQFF. For the CDR3, the DNA is TGTGCCAGCAGCGTAGGGGCTAGCTACACGGATGAGCAGTTCTTC.

The rearrangement joins TRBV5-6 to TRBJ1-6; D ambiguous. The V and J ends lost 0 bases and 6 bases respectively, with 7 bases between them. The CDR3 runs 14 residues. Germline lookup yields CDR1 SGHDT and CDR2 YYEEEE. CDR3 sequence reads: CASSLERFNSPLHF. The CDR3 nucleotides read TGTGCCAGCAGCTTGGAACGATTTAATTCACCCCTCCACTTT. The full variable domain, with the rest looked up from reference TRBV5-6 and TRBJ1-6, is DAGVTQSPTHLIKTRGQQVTLRCSPKSGHDTVSWYQQALGQGPQFIFQYYEEEERQRGNFPDRFSGHQFPNYSSELNVNALLLGDSALYLCASSLERFNSPLHFGNGTRLTVT.